This T cell receptor beta chain was recovered during a study of identical twins. Study-wide results and caveats: Out-of-frame alpha sequences that twins shared showed excess low generation probability. In drawing conclusions, the study used cross-sectional statistical analysis and did not follow the same donors. Out-of-frame TCR alpha sharing in monozygotic twins exceeded recombination model predictions.

TCRdb re-derived calls from the 5' RACE reads in MiXCR, one entry per CDR3 protein. The profile covers 350,000 to 400,000 distinct CDR3 sequences, with approximately 8.8% appearing a single time and approximately 8.9% taken by the ten largest. A word on this clonotype: Its antigen is not known.

Germline assignment: CDR1 MNHEY and CDR2 SVGEGT. Trimming stripped 9 bases from V and 9 bases from J, with 20 bases between. The CDR3 sequence is 13 residues long. Sequenced: naive T cells sorted from blood. The genes are TRBV6-2 or TRBV6-3 and TRBJ2-5, with D perhaps TRBD1 (5 bases). This clonotype originated in a woman in her fifties or sixties in good health. The CDR3 here is CASAPGLFWAQYF. The CDR3 DNA is TGTGCCAGTGCGCCAGGGCTTTTTTGGGCCCAGTACTTC.